The sequence of this TCR beta chain was determined in a study of blood T cell repertoires in COVID-19. Clones were sequenced by immunoSEQ multiplex PCR, and TCRdb holds only the in-frame ones, with some missing. The data hold about 64,000 clones, with 88% observed a single time. The CDR3 sequence is 18 residues long. Trimming shortened V by 0 bases and J by 5 bases, and 19 bases separated the two germline ends. Germline V gives CDR1 MRHNA, CDR2 SNTAGT. The clonotype was recovered from a woman aged 55-70 years with COVID-19, enrolled during active disease. Sequenced sample: peripheral blood. J is TRBJ2-2 and V is TRBV6-4, with a weak D call TRBD2 (6 bases). The CDR3 loop reads CASSDSAGPELGTGELFF. The CDR3 DNA reads as TGTGCCAGCAGTGACTCGGCGGGGCCGGAGTTAGGGACCGGGGAGCTGTTTTTT.